One and the same sample provided the 10 T cell receptor beta chains below, sequenced in a study of T-cell reconstitution after alpha-beta-depleted transplantation in children. Unique molecular identifiers featured in how the TCRbeta library was prepared. TCRdb redid the calling of the PCR reads with MiXCR, one entry per CDR3 protein. Among about 250,000 distinct CDR3 sequences, roughly a quarter were seen once, and the ten largest hold about 5%. Sample: PBMCs, mostly from graft donor cells, taken 360 days after TCRalphabeta/CD19-depleted stem cell transplant. These receptors originate from a female patient aged 2-10 years who had a stem cell transplant for congenital amegakaryocytic thrombocytopenia, so the T cells may come from the graft donor.

There are many counts of this clonotype. This chain links TRBV7-2 with TRBJ2-3; D is uncertain. V was shortened by 0 bases and J by 2 bases, with 12 bases between the two germline ends. From germline, CDR1 is SGHTA and CDR2 FQGNSA. This CDR3 comprises 16 residues. The CDR3 sequence: CASSLAAVGYTDTQYF. CDR3 coding DNA: TGTGCCAGCAGCTTAGCGGCCGTGGGGTACACAGATACGCAGTATTTT. The complete variable domain, with remaining parts taken from reference TRBV7-2 and TRBJ2-3, reads GAGVSQSPSNKVTEKGKDVELRCDPISGHTALYWYRQSLGQGLEFLIYFQGNSAPDKSGLPSDRFSAERTGGSVSTLTIQRTQQEDSAVYLCASSLAAVGYTDTQYFGPGTRLTVL.

The V gene is TRBV6-9, the J gene TRBJ2-1; 7 nucleotides agree with TRBD1. The CDR3 is 16 residues long. From germline, CDR1 is MNHGY and CDR2 SVAAGI. V gave up 2 bases and J gave up 5 bases; unmatched junction bases: 9. The CDR3 bases are TGTGCCAGCAGTTATCCGAGGGGACAGCTGAACAATGAGCAGTTCTTC. Protein: CASSYPRGQLNNEQFF.

The chain combines TRBV5-1 with TRBJ1-1, with 10 positions matching TRBD1. V shed 4 bases and J 2 bases; nucleotides not matched to a gene: 5. Per germline, CDR1 SGHRS and CDR2 YFSETQ. This CDR3 region has 15 residues. The CDR3 sequence is CASSGLTGGNTEAFF. In DNA form, the CDR3 reads TGCGCCAGCAGCGGGCTGACAGGGGGCAACACTGAAGCTTTCTTT.

The gene calls are TRBV4-1 and TRBJ2-1; maybe TRBD2 (5 bases). This CDR3 has 13 residues. Germline V gene data show CDR1 as MGHRA and CDR2 as YSYEKL. V lost 4 bases, J lost 1 base, and 5 bases lay in between. DNA of the CDR3: TGCGCCAGCAGCCGACTATCCTACAATGAGCAGTTCTTC. Its translation: CASSRLSYNEQFF.

This sequence joins TRBV5-1 and TRBJ2-3; 9 nucleotides match TRBD2. The V segment lost 2 bases and the J segment 4 bases; nucleotides outside the gene matches: 5. This CDR3 is built from 15 residues. Germline values: CDR1 SGHRS, CDR2 YFSETQ. The CDR3 is CASSFLAGESDTQYF. The CDR3 DNA follows: TGCGCCAGCAGCTTTTTAGCGGGGGAATCAGATACGCAGTATTTT.

The gene calls are TRBV15 and TRBJ2-2, with TRBD2 identical over 8 bases. V lost 4 bases, J lost 5 bases, and 6 bases stayed unmatched. CDR1 and CDR2 (germline): LNHNV, YYDKDF (reference sequence). This CDR3 spans 15 amino acids. This CDR3 is CATSNGGANTGELFF. The CDR3 region has the DNA TGTGCCACCAGCAACGGGGGGGCCAATACCGGGGAGCTGTTTTTT.

This clonotype came up a few times. This rearrangement joins TRBV5-1 to TRBJ2-4, with 10 bases fitting TRBD2. Germline loops: CDR1 SGHRS, CDR2 YFSETQ. The CDR3 has 17 amino acids. V was pared by 0 bases and J by 6 bases, with 9 bases of the junction left unmatched. CDR3 coding DNA: TGCGCCAGCAGCTTGGTAGCGGGAGGAGCCCTCGGAAACATTCAGTACTTC. Protein sequence: CASSLVAGGALGNIQYF. Variable domain in full (rest from reference TRBV5-1 and TRBJ2-4): KAGVTQTPRYLIKTRGQQVTLSCSPISGHRSVSWYQQTPGQGLQFLFEYFSETQRNKGNFPGRFSGRQFSNSRSEMNVSTLELGDSALYLCASSLVAGGALGNIQYFGAGTRLSVL.

The chain employs TRBV25-1 and TRBJ2-3; D is possibly TRBD2 (6 bases). V was trimmed by 7 bases and J by 2 bases, leaving 19 bases between them. Germline V gene data show CDR1 as MGHDK and CDR2 as SYGVNS. The CDR3 is 16 residues long. CDR3 sequence: CASTSFTGDLTDTQYF. CDR3 DNA: TGTGCCAGCACTTCCTTTACGGGAGACCTCACAGATACGCAGTATTTT.

There are a few counts of this clonotype. The chain employs TRBV11-2 and TRBJ2-3; 14 nucleotides line up with TRBD2. With 3 bases clipped from V and 2 bases from J, the junction kept 4 bases outside the gene matches. The CDR3 is 17 amino acids. Germline V gives CDR1 SGHAT, CDR2 FQNNGV. The CDR3 sequence: CASSLGTSGGFTDTQYF. Here the CDR3 DNA reads TGTGCCAGCAGCTTGGGGACTAGCGGGGGATTCACAGATACGCAGTATTTT.

This clonotype was picked up a small number of times. The chain couples TRBV7-3 to TRBJ2-2; weak D call: TRBD2 (6 bases). V shed 4 bases and J shed 3 bases, with 9 bases lying between them. From germline, CDR1 is SGHTA and CDR2 FQGTGA. This CDR3 is 14 amino acids long. The CDR3 bases are TGTGCCAGCAGCTCGGGACTTGACACCGGGGAGCTGTTTTTT. Translating gives CASSSGLDTGELFF.